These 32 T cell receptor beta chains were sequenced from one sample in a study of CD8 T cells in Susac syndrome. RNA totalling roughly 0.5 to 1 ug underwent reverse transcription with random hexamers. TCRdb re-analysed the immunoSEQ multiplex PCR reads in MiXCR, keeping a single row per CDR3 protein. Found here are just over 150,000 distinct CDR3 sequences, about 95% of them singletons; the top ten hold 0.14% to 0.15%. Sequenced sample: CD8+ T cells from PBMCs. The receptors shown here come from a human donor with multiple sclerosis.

CDR3: CSARSRDNNEKLFF. CDR3 coding DNA: TGCAGTGCTAGAAGCCGGGACAATAATGAAAAACTGTTTTTT. The V and J genes are TRBV20-1 and TRBJ1-4; D might be TRBD1 (6 bases). Trimming shortened V by 2 bases and J by 4 bases, and 11 bases separated the two germline ends. The CDR3 spans 14 residues. The V gene's germline CDR1 is DFQATT and CDR2 SNEGSKA (reference sequence).

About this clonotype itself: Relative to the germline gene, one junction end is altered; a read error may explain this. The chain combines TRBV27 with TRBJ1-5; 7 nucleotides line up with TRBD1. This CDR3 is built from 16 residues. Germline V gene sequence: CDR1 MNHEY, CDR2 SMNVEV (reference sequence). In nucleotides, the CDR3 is TGTGCCAGCAGTTCGAGCCGGGACAGCGAGAATCGGCCCCAGCATTTT. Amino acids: CASSSSRDSENRPQHF.

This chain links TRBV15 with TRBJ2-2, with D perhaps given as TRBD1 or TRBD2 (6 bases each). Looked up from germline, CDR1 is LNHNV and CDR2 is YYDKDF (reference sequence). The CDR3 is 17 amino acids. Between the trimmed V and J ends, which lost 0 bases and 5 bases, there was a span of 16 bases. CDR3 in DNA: TGTGCCACCAGCAGAGAATTCTACGGGGGCCAAACCGGGGAGCTGTTTTTT. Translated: CATSREFYGGQTGELFF.

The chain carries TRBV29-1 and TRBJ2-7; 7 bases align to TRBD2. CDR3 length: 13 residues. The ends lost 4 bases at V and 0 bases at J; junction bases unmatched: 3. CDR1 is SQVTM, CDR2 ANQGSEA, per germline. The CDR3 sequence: CSVGGGSSYEQYF. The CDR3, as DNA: TGCAGCGTTGGGGGGGGAAGCTCCTACGAGCAGTACTTC.

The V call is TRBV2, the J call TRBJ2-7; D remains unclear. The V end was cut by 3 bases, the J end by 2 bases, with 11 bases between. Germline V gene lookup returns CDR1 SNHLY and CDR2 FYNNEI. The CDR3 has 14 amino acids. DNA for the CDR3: TGTGCCAGCAGTGAGGTTTCTGGCGCCTACGAGCAGTACGTC. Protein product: CASSEVSGAYEQYV.

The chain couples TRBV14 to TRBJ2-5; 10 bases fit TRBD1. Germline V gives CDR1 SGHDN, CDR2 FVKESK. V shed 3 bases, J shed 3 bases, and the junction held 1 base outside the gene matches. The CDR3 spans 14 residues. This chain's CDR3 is CASSHGQGEETQYF. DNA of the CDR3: TGTGCCAGCAGCCACGGACAGGGGGAAGAGACCCAGTACTTC.

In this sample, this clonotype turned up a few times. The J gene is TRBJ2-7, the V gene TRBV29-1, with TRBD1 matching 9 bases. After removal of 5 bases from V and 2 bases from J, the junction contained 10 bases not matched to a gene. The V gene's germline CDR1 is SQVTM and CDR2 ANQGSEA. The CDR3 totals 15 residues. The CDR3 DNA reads TGCAGCGTTCCCGACGGACAGGGGAAAGCCTACGAGCAGTACTTC. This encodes CSVPDGQGKAYEQYF.

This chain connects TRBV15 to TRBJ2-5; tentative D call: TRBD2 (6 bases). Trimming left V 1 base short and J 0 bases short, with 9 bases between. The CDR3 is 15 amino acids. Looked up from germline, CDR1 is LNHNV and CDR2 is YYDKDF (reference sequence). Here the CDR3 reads CATSRARDYQETQYF. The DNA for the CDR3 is TGTGCCACCAGCAGAGCGCGGGACTACCAAGAGACCCAGTACTTC.

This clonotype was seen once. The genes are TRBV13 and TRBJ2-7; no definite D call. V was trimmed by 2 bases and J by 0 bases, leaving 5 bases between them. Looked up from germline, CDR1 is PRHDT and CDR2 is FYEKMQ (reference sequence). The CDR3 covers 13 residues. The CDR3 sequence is CASSLFGSYEQYF. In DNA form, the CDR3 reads TGTGCCAGCAGCTTATTCGGCTCCTACGAGCAGTACTTC.

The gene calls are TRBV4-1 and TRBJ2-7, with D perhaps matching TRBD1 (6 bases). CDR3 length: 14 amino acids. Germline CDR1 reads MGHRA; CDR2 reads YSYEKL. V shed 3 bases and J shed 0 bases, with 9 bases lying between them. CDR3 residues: CASSQRDNSYEQYF. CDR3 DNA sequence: TGCGCCAGCAGCCAGAGGGACAACTCCTACGAGCAGTACTTC.

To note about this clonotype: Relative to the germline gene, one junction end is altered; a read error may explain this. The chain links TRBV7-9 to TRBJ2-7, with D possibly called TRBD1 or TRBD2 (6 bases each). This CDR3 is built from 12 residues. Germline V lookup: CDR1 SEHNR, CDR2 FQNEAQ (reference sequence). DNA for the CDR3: TGTGCCACCGGGGGACAATCCTCCGAGCAGTACTTC. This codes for CATGGQSSEQYF.

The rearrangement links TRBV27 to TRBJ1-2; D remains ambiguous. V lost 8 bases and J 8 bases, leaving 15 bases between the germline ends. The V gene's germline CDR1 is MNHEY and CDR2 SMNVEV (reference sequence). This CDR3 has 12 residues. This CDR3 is CASQGIPDGYTF. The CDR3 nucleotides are TGTGCCAGCCAAGGGATCCCGGACGGCTACACCTTC.

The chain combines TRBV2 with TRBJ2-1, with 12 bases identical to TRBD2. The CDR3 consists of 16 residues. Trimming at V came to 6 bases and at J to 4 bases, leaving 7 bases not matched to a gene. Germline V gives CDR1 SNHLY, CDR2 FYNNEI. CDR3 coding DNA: TGTGCCAGCAGCCTGACTAGCGGGGGACGGTACAATGAGCAGTTCTTC. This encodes CASSLTSGGRYNEQFF.

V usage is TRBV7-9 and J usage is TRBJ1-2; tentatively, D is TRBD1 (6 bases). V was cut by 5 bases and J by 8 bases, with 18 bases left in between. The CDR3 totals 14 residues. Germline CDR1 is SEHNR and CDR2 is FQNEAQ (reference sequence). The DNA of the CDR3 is TGTGCCAGCAGCACCACCCGGACAGCGTGGGGCTACACCTTC. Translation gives CASSTTRTAWGYTF.

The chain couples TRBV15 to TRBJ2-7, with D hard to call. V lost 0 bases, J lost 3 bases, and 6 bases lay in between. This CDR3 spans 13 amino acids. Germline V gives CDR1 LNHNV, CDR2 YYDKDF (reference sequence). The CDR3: CATSREAGYEQYF. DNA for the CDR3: TGTGCCACCAGCAGAGAGGCTGGCTACGAGCAGTACTTC.

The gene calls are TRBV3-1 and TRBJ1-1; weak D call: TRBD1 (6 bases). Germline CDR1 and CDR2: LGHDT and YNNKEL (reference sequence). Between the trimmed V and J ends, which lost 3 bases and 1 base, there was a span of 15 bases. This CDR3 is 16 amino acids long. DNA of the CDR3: TGTGCCAGCAGCCATCGCCGGACAGAAAAGAACACTGAAGCTTTCTTT. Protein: CASSHRRTEKNTEAFF.

This chain's CDR3 is CASSLGALEAFF. For the CDR3, the DNA is TGTGCCAGCAGTTTAGGGGCCTTAGAAGCTTTCTTT. The genes are TRBV12-3 or TRBV12-4 and TRBJ1-1; no clear D gene. This CDR3 has 12 amino acids. Deletions cut 1 base from V and 8 bases from J, with 8 bases between.

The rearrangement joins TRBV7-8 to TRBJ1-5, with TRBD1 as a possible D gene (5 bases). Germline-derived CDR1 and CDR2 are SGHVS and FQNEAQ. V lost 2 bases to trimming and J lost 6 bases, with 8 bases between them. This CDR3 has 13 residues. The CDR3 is CASSLRGPQPQHF. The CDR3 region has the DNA TGTGCCAGCAGCTTAAGGGGCCCTCAGCCCCAGCATTTT.

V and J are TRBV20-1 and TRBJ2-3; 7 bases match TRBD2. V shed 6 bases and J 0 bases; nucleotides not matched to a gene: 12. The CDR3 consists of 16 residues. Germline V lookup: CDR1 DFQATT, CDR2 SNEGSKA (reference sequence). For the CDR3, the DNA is TGCAGTGCCCTAAGCGGGGAAGGACCTAGCACAGATACGCAGTATTTT. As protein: CSALSGEGPSTDTQYF.

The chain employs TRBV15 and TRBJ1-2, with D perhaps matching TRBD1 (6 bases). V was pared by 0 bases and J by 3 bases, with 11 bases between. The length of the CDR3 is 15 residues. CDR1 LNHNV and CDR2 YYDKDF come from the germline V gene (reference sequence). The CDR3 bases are TGTGCCACCAGCAGAGATCAGGGGCCGTACTATGGCTACACCTTC. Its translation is CATSRDQGPYYGYTF. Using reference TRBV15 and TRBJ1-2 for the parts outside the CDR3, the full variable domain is DAMVIQNPRYQVTQFGKPVTLSCSQTLNHNVMYWYQQKSSQAPKLLFHYYDKDFNNEADTPDNFQSRRPNTSFCFLDIRSPGLGDTAMYLCATSRDQGPYYGYTFGSGTRLTVV.

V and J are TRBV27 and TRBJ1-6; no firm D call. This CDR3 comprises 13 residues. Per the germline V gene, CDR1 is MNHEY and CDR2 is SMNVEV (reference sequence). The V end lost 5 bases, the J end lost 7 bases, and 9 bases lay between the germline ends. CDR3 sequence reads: CASSVAGNSPLHF. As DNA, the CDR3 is TGTGCCAGCAGTGTCGCGGGGAATTCACCCCTCCACTTT.

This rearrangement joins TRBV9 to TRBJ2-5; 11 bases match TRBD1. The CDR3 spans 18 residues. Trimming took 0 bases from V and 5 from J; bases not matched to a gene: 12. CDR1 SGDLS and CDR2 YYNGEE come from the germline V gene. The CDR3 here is CASSVDAGDRGYRETQYF. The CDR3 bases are TGTGCCAGCAGCGTAGACGCGGGGGACAGGGGGTATCGGGAGACCCAGTACTTC.

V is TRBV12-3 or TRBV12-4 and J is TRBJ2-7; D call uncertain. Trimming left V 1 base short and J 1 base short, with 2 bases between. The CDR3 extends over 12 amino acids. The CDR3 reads CASSLGSYEQYV. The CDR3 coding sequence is TGTGCCAGCAGTTTAGGATCCTACGAGCAGTACGTC.

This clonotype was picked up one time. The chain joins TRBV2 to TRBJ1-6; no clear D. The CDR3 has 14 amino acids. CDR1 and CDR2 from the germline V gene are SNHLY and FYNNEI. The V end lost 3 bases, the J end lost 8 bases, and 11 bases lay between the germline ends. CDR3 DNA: TGTGCCAGCAGTGAGGGAAATTTTGATTCACCCCTCCACTTT. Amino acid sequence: CASSEGNFDSPLHF.

The CDR3 is CASSHSSSRYEQYF. The DNA for the CDR3 is TGTGCCAGCAGCCACTCTAGTTCCCGCTACGAGCAGTACTTC. The chain has TRBV7-2 and TRBJ2-7; unclear D gene. Deletions cut 5 bases from V and 3 bases from J, with 14 bases between. Germline lookup yields CDR1 SGHTA and CDR2 FQGNSA. This CDR3 has 14 residues.

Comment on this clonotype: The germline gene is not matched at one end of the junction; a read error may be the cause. The CDR3, as DNA: TGCAGCGTCGAAGCCGGACGACAGAACACTGAAGCTTTCTTT. The encoded protein is CSVEAGRQNTEAFF. The rearrangement joins TRBV29-1 to TRBJ1-1; D unresolved. The germline CDR1 and CDR2 sequences are SQVTM and ANQGSEA. CDR3 size: 14 residues.

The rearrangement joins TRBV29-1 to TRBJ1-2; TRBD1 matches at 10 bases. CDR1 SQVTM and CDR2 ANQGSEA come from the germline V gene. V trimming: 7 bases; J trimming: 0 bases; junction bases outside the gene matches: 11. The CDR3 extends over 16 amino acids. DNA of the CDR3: TGCAGCGCACGGACAGGGGGGGGATACTCTAACTATGGCTACACCTTC. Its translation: CSARTGGGYSNYGYTF.

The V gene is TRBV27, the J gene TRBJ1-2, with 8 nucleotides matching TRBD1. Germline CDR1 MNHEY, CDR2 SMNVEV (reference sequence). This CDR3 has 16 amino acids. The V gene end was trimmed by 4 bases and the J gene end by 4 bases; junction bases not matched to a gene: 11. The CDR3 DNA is TGTGCCAGCAGTTCCAGACTCGACAGGGGAGTCTATGGCTACACCTTC. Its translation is CASSSRLDRGVYGYTF.

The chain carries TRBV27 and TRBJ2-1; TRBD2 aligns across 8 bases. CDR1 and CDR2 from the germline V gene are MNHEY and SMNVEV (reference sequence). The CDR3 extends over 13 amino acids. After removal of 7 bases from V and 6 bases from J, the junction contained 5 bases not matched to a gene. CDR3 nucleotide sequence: TGTGCCAGCAAGAGGACTAGCATCAATGAGCAGTTCTTC. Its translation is CASKRTSINEQFF.

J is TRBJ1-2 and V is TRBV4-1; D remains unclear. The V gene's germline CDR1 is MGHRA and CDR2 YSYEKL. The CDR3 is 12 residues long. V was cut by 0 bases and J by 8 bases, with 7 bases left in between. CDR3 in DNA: TGCGCCAGCAGCCAAGATTTATTCGGCTACACCTTC. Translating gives CASSQDLFGYTF.

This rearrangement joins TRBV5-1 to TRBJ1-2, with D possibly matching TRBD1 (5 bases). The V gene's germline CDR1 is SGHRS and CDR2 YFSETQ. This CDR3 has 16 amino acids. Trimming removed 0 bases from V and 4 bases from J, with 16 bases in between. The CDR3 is CASSLARATGGYGYTF. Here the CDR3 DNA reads TGCGCCAGCAGCTTGGCCAGGGCTACCGGTGGCTATGGCTACACCTTC.

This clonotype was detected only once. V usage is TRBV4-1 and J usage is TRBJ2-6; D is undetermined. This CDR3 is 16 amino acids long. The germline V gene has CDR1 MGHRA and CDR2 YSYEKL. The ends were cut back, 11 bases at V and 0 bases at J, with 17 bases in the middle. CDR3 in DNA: TGCGCCGTTGGGAAGGAAGCGAACTCTGGGGCCAACGTCCTGACTTTC. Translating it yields CAVGKEANSGANVLTF.